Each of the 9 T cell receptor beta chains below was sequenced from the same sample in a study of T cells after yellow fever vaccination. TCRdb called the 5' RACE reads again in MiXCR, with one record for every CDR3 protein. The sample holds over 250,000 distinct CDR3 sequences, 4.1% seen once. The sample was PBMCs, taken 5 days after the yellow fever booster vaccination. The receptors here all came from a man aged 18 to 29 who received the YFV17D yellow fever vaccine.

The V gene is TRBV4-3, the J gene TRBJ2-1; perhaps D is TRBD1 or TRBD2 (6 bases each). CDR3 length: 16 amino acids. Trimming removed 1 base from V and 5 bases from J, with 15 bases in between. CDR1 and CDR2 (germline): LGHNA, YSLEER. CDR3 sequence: CASSQGFRGPHNEQFF. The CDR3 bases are TGCGCCAGCAGCCAAGGGTTTCGGGGGCCACACAATGAGCAGTTCTTC.

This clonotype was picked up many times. CDR3 in DNA: TGCGCCAGCAGCTTGCAAGGGCCCGGGGAGCTGTTTTTT. Protein sequence: CASSLQGPGELFF. The V call is TRBV5-1, the J call TRBJ2-2; D is unresolved. With 1 base removed from V and 6 bases from J, the gap between germline ends came to 7 bases. Per the germline V gene, CDR1 is SGHRS and CDR2 is YFSETQ. The CDR3 sequence is 13 residues long. The entire variable domain, with the rest obtained from reference TRBV5-1 and TRBJ2-2, is as follows: KAGVTQTPRYLIKTRGQQVTLSCSPISGHRSVSWYQQTPGQGLQFLFEYFSETQRNKGNFPGRFSGRQFSNSRSEMNVSTLELGDSALYLCASSLQGPGELFFGEGSRLTVL.

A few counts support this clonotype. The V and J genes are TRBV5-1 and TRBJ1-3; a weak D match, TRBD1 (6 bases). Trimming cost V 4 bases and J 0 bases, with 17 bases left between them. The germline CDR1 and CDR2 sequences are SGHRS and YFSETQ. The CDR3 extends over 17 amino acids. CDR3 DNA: TGCGCCAGCAGCGGCCGGACAGTGGTCTACTCTGGAAACACCATATATTTT. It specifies CASSGRTVVYSGNTIYF.

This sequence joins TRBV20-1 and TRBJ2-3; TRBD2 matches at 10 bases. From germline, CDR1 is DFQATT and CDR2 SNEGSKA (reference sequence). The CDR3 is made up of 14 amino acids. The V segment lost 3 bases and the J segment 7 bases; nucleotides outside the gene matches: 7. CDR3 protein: CSARKRGGRNTQYF. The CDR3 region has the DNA TGCAGTGCTAGGAAGCGGGGGGGCCGAAATACGCAGTATTTT.

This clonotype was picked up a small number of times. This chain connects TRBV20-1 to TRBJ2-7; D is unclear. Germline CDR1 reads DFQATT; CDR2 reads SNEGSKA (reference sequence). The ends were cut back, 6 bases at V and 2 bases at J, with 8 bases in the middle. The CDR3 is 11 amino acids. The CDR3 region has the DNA TGCAGTGCACGTTACACCTACGAGCAGTACTTC. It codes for CSARYTYEQYF.

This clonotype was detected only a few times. The CDR3 sequence is CSARDPRQNQPQHF. Here the CDR3 DNA reads TGCAGTGCTAGAGATCCCAGACAGAATCAGCCCCAGCATTTT. V is TRBV20-1 and J is TRBJ1-5, with D possibly TRBD1 on 5 matching bases. The CDR3 runs to 14 residues. V gave up 0 bases and J gave up 4 bases, with 10 bases separating them. Germline CDR1 is DFQATT and CDR2 is SNEGSKA (reference sequence).

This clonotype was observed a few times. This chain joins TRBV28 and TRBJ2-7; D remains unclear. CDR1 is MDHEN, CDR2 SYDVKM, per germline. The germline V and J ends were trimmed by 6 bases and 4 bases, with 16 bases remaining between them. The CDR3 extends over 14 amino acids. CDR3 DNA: TGTGCCAGCAGCTCCCCCCCGCAGAAATACGAGCAGTACGTC. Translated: CASSSPPQKYEQYV.

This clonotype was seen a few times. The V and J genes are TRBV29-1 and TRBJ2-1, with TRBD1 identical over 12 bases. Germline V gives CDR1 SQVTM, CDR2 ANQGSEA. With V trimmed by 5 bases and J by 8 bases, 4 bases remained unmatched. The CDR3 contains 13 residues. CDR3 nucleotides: TGCAGCGTTAAAGGGACAGGGGGCCATGAGCAGTTCTTC. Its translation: CSVKGTGGHEQFF.

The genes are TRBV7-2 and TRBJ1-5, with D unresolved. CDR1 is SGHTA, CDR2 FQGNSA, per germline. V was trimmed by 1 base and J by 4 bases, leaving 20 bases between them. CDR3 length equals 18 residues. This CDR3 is CASSLGTDYKGLNQPQHF. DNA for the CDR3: TGTGCCAGCAGCTTAGGCACGGACTACAAGGGCTTAAATCAGCCCCAGCATTTT.